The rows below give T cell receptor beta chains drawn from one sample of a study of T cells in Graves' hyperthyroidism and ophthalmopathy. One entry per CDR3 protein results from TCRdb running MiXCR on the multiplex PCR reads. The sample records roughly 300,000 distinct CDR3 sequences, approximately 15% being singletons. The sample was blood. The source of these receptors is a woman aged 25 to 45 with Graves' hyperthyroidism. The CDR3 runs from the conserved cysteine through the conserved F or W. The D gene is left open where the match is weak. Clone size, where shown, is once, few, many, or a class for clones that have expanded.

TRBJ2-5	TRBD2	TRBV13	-	TGTGCCAGCAGCGGGGGGACTAGCGGGAGATGGGAGACCCAGTACTTC	CASSGGTSGRWETQYF
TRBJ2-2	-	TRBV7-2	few	TGTGCCAGCAGCTTGCCAGGGGAAAGGGCGAACACCGGGGAGCTGTTTTTT	CASSLPGERANTGELFF
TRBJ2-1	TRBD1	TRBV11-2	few	TGTGCCAGCAGCCCTTATAACAGGGGTTCCTACAATGAGCAGTTCTTC	CASSPYNRGSYNEQFF
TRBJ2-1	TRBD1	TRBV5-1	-	TGCGCCAGCAGCTTGGTCCACAGGGGTGGCGATGAGCAGTTCTTC	CASSLVHRGGDEQFF
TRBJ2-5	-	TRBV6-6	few	TGTGCCAGCAGTTACTCTAGCGCAACCCAAGAGACCCAGTACTTC	CASSYSSATQETQYF
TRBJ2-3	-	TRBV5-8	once	TGTGCCAGCAGCTCCGCCGGGGGCGGGAGAGCAGCAGATACGCAGTATTTT	CASSSAGGGRAADTQYF
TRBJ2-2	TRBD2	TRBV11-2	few	TGTGCCAGCAGCTCGTCGTCGGCTAGCGGGGGCGGGGAGCTGTTTTTT	CASSSSSASGGGELFF
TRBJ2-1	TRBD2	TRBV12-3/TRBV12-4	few	TGTGCCAGCAGTTCGACTAGCGGGGGATACAATGAGCAGTTCTTC	CASSSTSGGYNEQFF
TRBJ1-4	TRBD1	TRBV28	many	TGTACCAGCAGGCCACCGGGACAGGGTAATGAAAAACTGTTTTTT	CTSRPPGQGNEKLFF
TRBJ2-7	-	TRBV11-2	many	TGTGCCAGCAGTTCTCTCCAGCGGGAGCAGTACTTC	CASSSLQREQYF
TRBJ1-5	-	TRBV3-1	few	TGTGCCAGCAGCCAAGATTTAACAGTGGATAAGCCCCAGCATTTT	CASSQDLTVDKPQHF
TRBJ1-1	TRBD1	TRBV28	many	TGTGCCAGCAGTTTAACCCCGGGACAGCTCCCGAACACTGAAGCTTTCTTT	CASSLTPGQLPNTEAFF
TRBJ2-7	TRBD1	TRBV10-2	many	TGCGCCAGCAGTGAGTCGGCGCTAGGGGGCTTCAACCACGAGCAGTACTTC	CASSESALGGFNHEQYF
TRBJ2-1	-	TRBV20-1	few	TGCAGTGCTAGAGAGGTCTTCTGGAAAGTCGATGAGCAGTTCTTC	CSAREVFWKVDEQFF
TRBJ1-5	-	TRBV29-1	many	TGCAGCGTTGGGTACAAGGGTCGGCCCCAGCATTTT	CSVGYKGRPQHF
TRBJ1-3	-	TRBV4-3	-	TGCGCCAGCAGCCAGGATCTATCTAAGGGAGGATCTGGAAACACCATATATTTT	CASSQDLSKGGSGNTIYF
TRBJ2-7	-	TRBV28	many	TGTGCCAGCAGTCCCGAAAGGAAGACCTACGAGCAGTACTTC	CASSPERKTYEQYF
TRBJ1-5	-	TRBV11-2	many	TGTGCCAGCAGCTTAGGTTTTCATCAGCCCCAGCATTTT	CASSLGFHQPQHF
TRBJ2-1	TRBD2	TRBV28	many	TGTGCCAGCAGTTTTCGGACGTGGTTGCTAGCGGGACTTCTCAATGAGCAGTTCTTC	CASSFRTWLLAGLLNEQFF
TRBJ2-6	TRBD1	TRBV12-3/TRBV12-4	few	TGTGCCAGCAGCCTATACCGGGACAGGGGACGGGCTGGGGCCAACGTCCTGACTTTC	CASSLYRDRGRAGANVLTF
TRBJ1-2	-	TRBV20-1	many	TGCAGCCCGCCCGGGGGACTCTATGGCTACACCTTC	CSPPGGLYGYTF
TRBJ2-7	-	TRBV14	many	TGTGCCAGCAGCCAGCGGGACAACTACTACGAGCAGTACTTC	CASSQRDNYYEQYF
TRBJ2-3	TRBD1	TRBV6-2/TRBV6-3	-	TGTGCCAGCACTAATGACAGGGGTGGGTCAGATACGCAGTATTTT	CASTNDRGGSDTQYF
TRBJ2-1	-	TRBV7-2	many	TGTGCCAGCAGCCCGACTACCATTGAGCAGTTCTTC	CASSPTTIEQFF